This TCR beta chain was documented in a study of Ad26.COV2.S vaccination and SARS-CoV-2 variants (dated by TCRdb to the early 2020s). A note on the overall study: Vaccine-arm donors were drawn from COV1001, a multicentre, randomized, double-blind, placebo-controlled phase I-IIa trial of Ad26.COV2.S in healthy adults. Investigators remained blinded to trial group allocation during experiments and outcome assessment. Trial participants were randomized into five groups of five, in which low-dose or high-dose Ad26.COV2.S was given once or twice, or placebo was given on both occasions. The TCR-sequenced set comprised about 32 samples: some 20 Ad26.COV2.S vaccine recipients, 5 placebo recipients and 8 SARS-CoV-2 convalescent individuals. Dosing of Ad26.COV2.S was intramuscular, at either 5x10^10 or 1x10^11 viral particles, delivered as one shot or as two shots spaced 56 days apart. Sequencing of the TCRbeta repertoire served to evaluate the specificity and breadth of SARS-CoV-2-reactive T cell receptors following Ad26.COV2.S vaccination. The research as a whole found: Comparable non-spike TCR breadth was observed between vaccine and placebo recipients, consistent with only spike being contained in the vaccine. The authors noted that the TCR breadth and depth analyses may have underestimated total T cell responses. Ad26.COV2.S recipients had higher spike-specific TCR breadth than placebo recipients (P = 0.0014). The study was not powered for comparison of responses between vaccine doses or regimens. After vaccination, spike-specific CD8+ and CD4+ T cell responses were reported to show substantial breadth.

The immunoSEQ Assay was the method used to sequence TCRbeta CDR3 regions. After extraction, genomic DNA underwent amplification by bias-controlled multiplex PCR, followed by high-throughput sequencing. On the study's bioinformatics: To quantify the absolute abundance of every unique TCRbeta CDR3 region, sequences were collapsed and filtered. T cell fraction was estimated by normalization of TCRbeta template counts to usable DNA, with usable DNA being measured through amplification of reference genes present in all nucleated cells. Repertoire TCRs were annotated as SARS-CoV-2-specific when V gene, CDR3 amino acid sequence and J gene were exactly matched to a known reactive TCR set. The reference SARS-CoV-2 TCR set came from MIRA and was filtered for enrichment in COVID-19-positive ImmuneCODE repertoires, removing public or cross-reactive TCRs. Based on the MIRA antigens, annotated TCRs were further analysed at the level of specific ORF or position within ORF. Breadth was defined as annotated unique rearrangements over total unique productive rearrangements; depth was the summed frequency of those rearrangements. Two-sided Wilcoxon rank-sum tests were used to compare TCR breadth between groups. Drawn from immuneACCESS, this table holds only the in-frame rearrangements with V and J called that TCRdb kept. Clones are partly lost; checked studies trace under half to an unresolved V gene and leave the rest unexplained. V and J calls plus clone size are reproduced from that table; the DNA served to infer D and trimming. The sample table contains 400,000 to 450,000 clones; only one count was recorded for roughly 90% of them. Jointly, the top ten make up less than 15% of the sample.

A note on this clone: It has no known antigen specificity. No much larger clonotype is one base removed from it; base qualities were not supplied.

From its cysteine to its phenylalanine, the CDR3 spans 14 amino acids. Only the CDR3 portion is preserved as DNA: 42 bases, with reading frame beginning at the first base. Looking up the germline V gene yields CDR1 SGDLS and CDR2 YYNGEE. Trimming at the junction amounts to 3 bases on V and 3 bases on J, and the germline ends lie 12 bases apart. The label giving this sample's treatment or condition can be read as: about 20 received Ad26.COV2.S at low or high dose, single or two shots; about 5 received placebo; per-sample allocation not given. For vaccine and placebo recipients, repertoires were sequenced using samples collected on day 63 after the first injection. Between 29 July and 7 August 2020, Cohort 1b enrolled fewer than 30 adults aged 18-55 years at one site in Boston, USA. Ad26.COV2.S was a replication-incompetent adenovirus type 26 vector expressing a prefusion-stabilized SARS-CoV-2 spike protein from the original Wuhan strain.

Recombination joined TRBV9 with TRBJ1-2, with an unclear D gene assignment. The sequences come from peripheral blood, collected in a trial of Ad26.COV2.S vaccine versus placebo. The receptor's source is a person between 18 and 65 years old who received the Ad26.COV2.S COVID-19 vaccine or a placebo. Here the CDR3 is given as CASSGAWRDYGYTF. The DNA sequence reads TGTGCCAGCAGCGGGGCTTGGAGGGACTATGGCTACACCTTC.